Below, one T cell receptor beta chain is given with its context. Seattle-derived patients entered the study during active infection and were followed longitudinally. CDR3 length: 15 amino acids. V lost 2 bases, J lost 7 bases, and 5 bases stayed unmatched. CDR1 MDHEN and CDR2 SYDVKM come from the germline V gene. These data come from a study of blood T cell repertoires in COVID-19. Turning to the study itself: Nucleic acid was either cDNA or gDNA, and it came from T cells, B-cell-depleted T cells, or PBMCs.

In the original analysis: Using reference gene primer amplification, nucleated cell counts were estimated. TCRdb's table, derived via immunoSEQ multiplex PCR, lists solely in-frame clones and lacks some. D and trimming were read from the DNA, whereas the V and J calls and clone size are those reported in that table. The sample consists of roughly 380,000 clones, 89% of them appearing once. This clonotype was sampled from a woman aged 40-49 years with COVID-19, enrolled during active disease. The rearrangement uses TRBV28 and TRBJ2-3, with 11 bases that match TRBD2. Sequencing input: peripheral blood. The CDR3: CASSLMTSGMNTQYF. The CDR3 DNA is TGTGCCAGCAGTTTAATGACTAGCGGGATGAATACGCAGTATTTT.